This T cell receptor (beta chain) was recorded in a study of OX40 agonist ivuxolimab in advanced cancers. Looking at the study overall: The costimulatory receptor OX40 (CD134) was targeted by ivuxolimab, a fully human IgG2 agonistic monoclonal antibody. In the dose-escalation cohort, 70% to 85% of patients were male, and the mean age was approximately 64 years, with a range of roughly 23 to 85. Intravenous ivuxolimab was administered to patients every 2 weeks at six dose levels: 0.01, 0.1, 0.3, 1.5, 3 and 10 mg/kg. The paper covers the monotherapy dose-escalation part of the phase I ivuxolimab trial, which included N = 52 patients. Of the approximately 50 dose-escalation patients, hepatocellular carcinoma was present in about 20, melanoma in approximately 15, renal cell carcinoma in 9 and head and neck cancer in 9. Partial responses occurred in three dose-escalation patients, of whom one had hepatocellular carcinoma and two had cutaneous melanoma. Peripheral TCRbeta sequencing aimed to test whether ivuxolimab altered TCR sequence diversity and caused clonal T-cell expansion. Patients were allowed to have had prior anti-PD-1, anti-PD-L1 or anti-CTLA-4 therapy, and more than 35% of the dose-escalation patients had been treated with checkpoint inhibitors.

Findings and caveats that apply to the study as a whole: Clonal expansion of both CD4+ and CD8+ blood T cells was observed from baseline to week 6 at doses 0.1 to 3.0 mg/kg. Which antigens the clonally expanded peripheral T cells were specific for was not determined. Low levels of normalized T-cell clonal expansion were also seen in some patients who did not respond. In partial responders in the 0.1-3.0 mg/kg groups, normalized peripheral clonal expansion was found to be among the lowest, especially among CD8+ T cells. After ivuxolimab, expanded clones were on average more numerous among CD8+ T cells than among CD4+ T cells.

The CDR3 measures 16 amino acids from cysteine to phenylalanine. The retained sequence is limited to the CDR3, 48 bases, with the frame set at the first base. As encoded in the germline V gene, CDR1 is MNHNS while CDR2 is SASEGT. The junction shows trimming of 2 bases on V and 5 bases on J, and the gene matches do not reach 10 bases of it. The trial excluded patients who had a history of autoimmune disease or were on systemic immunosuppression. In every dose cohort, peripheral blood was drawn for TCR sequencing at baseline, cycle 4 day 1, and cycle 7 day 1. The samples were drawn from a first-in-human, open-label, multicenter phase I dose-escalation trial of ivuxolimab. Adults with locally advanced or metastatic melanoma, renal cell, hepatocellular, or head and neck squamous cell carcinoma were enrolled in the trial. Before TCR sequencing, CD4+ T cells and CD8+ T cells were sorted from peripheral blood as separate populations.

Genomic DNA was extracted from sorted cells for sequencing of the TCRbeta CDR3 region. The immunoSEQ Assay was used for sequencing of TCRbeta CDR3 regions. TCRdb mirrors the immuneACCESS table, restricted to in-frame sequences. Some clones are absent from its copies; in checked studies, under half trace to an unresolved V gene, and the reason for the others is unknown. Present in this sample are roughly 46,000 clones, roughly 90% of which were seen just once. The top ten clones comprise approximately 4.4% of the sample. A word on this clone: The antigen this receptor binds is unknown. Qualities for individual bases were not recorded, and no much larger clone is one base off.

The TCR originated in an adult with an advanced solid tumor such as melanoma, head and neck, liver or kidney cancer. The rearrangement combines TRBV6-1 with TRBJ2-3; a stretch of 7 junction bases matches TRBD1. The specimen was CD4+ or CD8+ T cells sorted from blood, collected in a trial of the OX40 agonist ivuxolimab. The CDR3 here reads CASSERQGGEGDTQYF. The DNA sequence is TGTGCCAGCAGTGAACGGCAAGGGGGCGAAGGAGATACGCAGTATTTT.